This T cell receptor beta chain was identified in a study of blood T cell repertoires in COVID-19. Whole-study context: T cells, B-cell-depleted T cells, or PBMCs supplied cDNA or gDNA.

Original processing methods: Cell counts per sample came from amplifying reference gene primers. Only in-frame clones appear in the TCRdb table, and some are missing; sequencing was by immunoSEQ multiplex PCR. V, J and clone size reflect that table, while D and trimming were determined from the DNA. The table has 150,000 to 200,000 clones, 79% seen once. The CDR3 runs 11 residues. Trimming stripped 2 bases from V and 8 bases from J, with 6 bases between. Germline CDR1 reads LGHDT; CDR2 reads YNNKEL (reference sequence). The receptor was isolated from a man aged 55-75 years with active or convalescent COVID-19. Specimen: peripheral blood. The chain links TRBV3-1 (or the pseudogene TRBV3-2) to TRBJ1-2, with unresolved D. CDR3 sequence: CASSQSLGYTF. The CDR3 nucleotides read TGTGCCAGCAGCCAATCTCTAGGCTACACCTTC.